This T cell receptor beta chain was captured by sequencing in a study of technical replicates of blood from several donors. Germline V gene data show CDR1 as MNHEY and CDR2 as SVGAGI. There are 13 residues in the CDR3. Between the trimmed V and J ends, which lost 7 bases and 4 bases, there was a span of 11 bases. Only in-frame clones appear in the TCRdb table, and some are missing; sequencing was by immunoSEQ multiplex PCR. The data contain tens of thousands of clones, 95% of them singletons. The sequenced material came from T cells isolated from PBMCs. The gene calls are TRBV6-5 and TRBJ2-1, with a tentative D call TRBD2 (6 bases). The receptor's source is a human donor in good health. The CDR3: CASTSGTYNEQFF. CDR3 nucleotides: TGTGCCAGCACCTCCGGGACTTACAATGAGCAGTTCTTC.